Following are 13 T cell receptor beta chains from one sample sequenced in a study of T cell repertoires in cytomegalovirus infection. These receptors have no identified antigens. TCRdb re-derived calls from the reads in MiXCR, one entry per CDR3 protein. The profile shows approximately 260,000 distinct CDR3 sequences, less than 25% of them singletons. Material: cultured PBMCs, obtained from culture after CMV antigen stimulation. These receptors all stem from a human donor in good health (CMV status not recorded). Some clones in this sample may be carry-over from other donors' samples.

About this clonotype itself: This may come from a read error, since a much larger clone is one base off. The chain recombines TRBV7-9 with TRBJ2-2; D remains unclear. This CDR3 region has 14 residues. CDR1 SEHNR and CDR2 FQNEAQ come from the germline V gene (reference sequence). Trimming stripped 5 bases from V and 5 bases from J, with 12 bases between. CDR3 bases: TGTGCCAGCAGCCCTGCTCGGCTTACCGGGGAGCTGTTTTTT. This gives the protein CASSPARLTGELFF.

V usage is TRBV5-4 and J usage is TRBJ1-5, with D uncertain. The germline V gene has CDR1 SGHNT and CDR2 YYREEE (reference sequence). Between the trimmed V and J ends, which lost 4 bases and 9 bases, there was a span of 14 bases. The CDR3 length is 13 residues. The DNA of the CDR3 is TGTGCCAGCAGCGCATCTGAGGGTACGCCCCAGCATTTT. As protein: CASSASEGTPQHF.

This clonotype was picked up many times. The J gene is TRBJ2-7, the V gene TRBV20-1; D possibly corresponds to TRBD1 (5 bases). Between the trimmed V and J ends, which lost 1 base and 2 bases, there was a span of 15 bases. The CDR3 length is 15 residues. Germline CDR1 is DFQATT and CDR2 is SNEGSKA (reference sequence). CDR3 amino acids: CSARAGQGVPYEQYF. In DNA form, the CDR3 reads TGCAGTGCTAGAGCAGGCCAGGGTGTACCCTACGAGCAGTACTTC.

The chain joins TRBV6-5 to TRBJ1-5, with TRBD1 identical over 10 bases. With 9 bases clipped from V and 6 bases from J, the junction kept 8 bases outside the gene matches. This CDR3 contains 14 residues. CDR1 is MNHEY, CDR2 SVGAGI, per germline. Here the CDR3 reads CASATRTGGQPQHF. DNA for the CDR3: TGTGCCAGTGCAACCCGGACAGGGGGTCAGCCCCAGCATTTT.

This clonotype was detected a few times. The chain carries TRBV6-1 and TRBJ1-1; a possible D gene is TRBD1 (6 bases). The CDR3 has 13 amino acids. Trimming shortened V by 8 bases and J by 4 bases, and 14 bases separated the two germline ends. CDR1 is MNHNS and CDR2 is SASEGT in the germline V gene. CDR3 sequence: CASSAGAVTEAFF. CDR3 DNA sequence: TGTGCCAGCTCGGCAGGGGCAGTCACTGAAGCTTTCTTT.

The rearrangement uses TRBV6-1 and TRBJ2-3, with D unresolved. The germline gives CDR1 MNHNS, CDR2 SASEGT. The CDR3 totals 16 residues. V gave up 2 bases and J gave up 3 bases, with 15 bases separating them. The CDR3 nucleotides read TGTGCCAGCAGTGAATTGAGGAAGCCTTTTACAGATACGCAGTATTTT. Protein product: CASSELRKPFTDTQYF.

The chain uses TRBV2 and TRBJ1-1; 7 bases match TRBD1. This CDR3 is built from 12 residues. Per the germline V gene, CDR1 is SNHLY and CDR2 is FYNNEI. Germline trimming cut 7 bases from V and 7 bases from J; bases unmatched to any gene: 6. CDR3 in DNA: TGTGCCAGCAAAGGGACAGCCCTTGAAGCTTTCTTT. Translation: CASKGTALEAFF.

This clonotype showed up many times. This sequence joins TRBV5-1 and TRBJ2-2; 12 bases are shared with TRBD2. Germline-derived CDR1 and CDR2 are SGHRS and YFSETQ. After removal of 7 bases from V and 6 bases from J, the junction contained 7 bases not matched to a gene. The CDR3 consists of 15 residues. The CDR3 DNA follows: TGCGCCAGCCGACGACTAGCGGGAGTCCCCGGGGAGCTGTTTTTT. It yields the protein CASRRLAGVPGELFF.

This clonotype was counted a few times. The chain recombines TRBV6-1 with TRBJ2-7; possible D gene TRBD2, 6 bases. Trimming left V 6 bases short and J 2 bases short, with 14 bases between. This CDR3 region has 14 residues. Per germline, CDR1 MNHNS and CDR2 SASEGT. CDR3 DNA sequence: TGTGCCAGCAGAGCCATCGGAGGGGCCTACGAGCAGTACTTC. This codes for CASRAIGGAYEQYF.

Here the CDR3 DNA reads TGCAGTGCAGCTGGCGGGAGAGGGGCAGATACGCAGTATTTT. Encoded protein: CSAAGGRGADTQYF. The gene calls are TRBV20-1 and TRBJ2-3; 7 positions match TRBD2. The V gene end was trimmed by 6 bases and the J gene end by 4 bases; junction bases not matched to a gene: 10. The CDR3 loop spans 14 amino acids. The V gene's germline CDR1 is DFQATT and CDR2 SNEGSKA (reference sequence).

This sequence joins TRBV5-5 and TRBJ2-1; possibly TRBD2 for D (6 bases). The CDR3 contains 16 residues. V shed 1 base and J shed 9 bases, with 20 bases lying between them. Germline V gives CDR1 SGHKS, CDR2 YYEKEE (reference sequence). In DNA form, the CDR3 reads TGTGCCAGCAGCTTGTTGGTGCGGGACCCCCGTGGTGAGCAGTTCTTC. Encoded protein: CASSLLVRDPRGEQFF.

This clonotype was seen repeatedly, ten times or more. The CDR3 reads CASSYVASGTGSYNEQFF. The CDR3 DNA sequence: TGTGCCAGCAGTTACGTGGCTAGCGGGACCGGCTCCTACAATGAGCAGTTCTTC. J is TRBJ2-1 and V is TRBV6-5; TRBD2 agrees at 9 bases. The CDR3 sequence is 18 residues long. From germline, CDR1 is MNHEY and CDR2 SVGAGI. Unmatched junction bases numbered 8, after V lost 2 bases and J lost 0 bases.

The genes are TRBV29-1 and TRBJ2-1; D remains ambiguous. Germline lookup yields CDR1 SQVTM and CDR2 ANQGSEA. The CDR3 is 12 residues long. Trimming stripped 4 bases from V and 5 bases from J, with 9 bases between. CDR3 sequence reads: CSVVEFNNEQFF. The CDR3 DNA is TGCAGCGTTGTTGAGTTTAACAATGAGCAGTTCTTC.